This entry lists 15 T cell receptor beta chains sequenced from one sample in a study of T cell repertoires in cytomegalovirus infection. TCRdb passed the reads through MiXCR, listing each CDR3 protein once. The sample includes roughly 920,000 distinct CDR3 sequences, approximately 31% of them seen just once. Their cognate antigens are unknown. Material: cultured CD8+ T cells from PBMCs, obtained from culture after CMV antigen stimulation. These receptors were taken from a human donor in good health (CMV status not recorded). Some clones in this sample may be carry-over from other donors' samples.

The chain joins TRBV6-5 to TRBJ2-3, with 7 bases lining up with TRBD2. Per the germline V gene, CDR1 is MNHEY and CDR2 is SVGAGI. With V trimmed by 0 bases and J by 2 bases, 8 bases remained unmatched. The CDR3 covers 17 residues. For the CDR3, the DNA is TGTGCCAGCAGTTACTCGAACCCCCTAGCGGTCACAGATACGCAGTATTTT. This codes for CASSYSNPLAVTDTQYF.

The rearrangement joins TRBV5-5 to TRBJ2-3; D might be TRBD1 (6 bases). Deletions cut 4 bases from V and 0 bases from J, with 24 bases between. There are 19 residues in the CDR3. The germline V gene encodes CDR1 SGHKS and CDR2 YYEKEE (reference sequence). CDR3 nucleotides: TGTGCCAGCAGCGCTTCGGAACTTGCAGACAGGCATAGCACAGATACGCAGTATTTT. Its translation is CASSASELADRHSTDTQYF.

This clonotype was seen more than once but under ten times. The rearrangement uses TRBV12-3 or TRBV12-4 and TRBJ2-1; D perhaps matches TRBD2 (7 bases). The CDR3 length is 16 residues. Trimming removed 2 bases at V and 4 bases at J, with 15 bases between. As DNA, the CDR3 is TGTGCCAGCAGTTTAACCCCGGGGGGCCAATACAATGAGCAGTTCTTC. Residues: CASSLTPGGQYNEQFF.

This rearrangement joins TRBV12-3 or TRBV12-4 to TRBJ2-5; D is perhaps TRBD2 (6 bases). The CDR3 totals 15 residues. Trimming pared 3 bases from V and 5 bases from J, leaving 16 bases between. CDR3 bases: TGTGCCAGCAGTTTGTTCCGGGAGCGAGGGGAGACCCAGTACTTC. Translated: CASSLFRERGETQYF.

This clonotype appeared a few times. The V gene is TRBV11-2, the J gene TRBJ2-1; D call uncertain. The V gene lost 3 bases and the J gene lost 1 base, with 10 bases spanning the gap. Per germline, CDR1 SGHAT and CDR2 FQNNGV. The CDR3 is made up of 15 amino acids. CDR3 in amino acids: CASSFKRSSYNEQFF. The DNA of the CDR3 is TGTGCCAGCAGCTTCAAGCGATCTTCCTACAATGAGCAGTTCTTC. The entire variable domain, with the rest obtained from reference TRBV11-2 and TRBJ2-1, is as follows: EAGVAQSPRYKIIEKRQSVAFWCNPISGHATLYWYQQILGQGPKLLIQFQNNGVVDDSQLPKDRFSAERLKGVDSTLKIQPAKLEDSAVYLCASSFKRSSYNEQFFGPGTRLTVL.

This clonotype was seen many times. This chain joins TRBV5-1 and TRBJ2-1; 7 bases align to TRBD1. The germline gives CDR1 SGHRS, CDR2 YFSETQ. The trim removed 0 bases at V and 1 base at J, leaving 1 base unmatched. The CDR3 is 15 amino acids. The CDR3 protein is CASSLEGASYNEQFF. CDR3 nucleotides: TGCGCCAGCAGCTTGGAGGGGGCTTCCTACAATGAGCAGTTCTTC.

The rearrangement uses TRBV11-2 and TRBJ2-1, with TRBD2 matching over 8 bases. With V trimmed by 3 bases and J by 7 bases, 8 bases remained unmatched. Germline CDR1 SGHAT, CDR2 FQNNGV. This CDR3 region has 15 residues. For the CDR3, the DNA is TGTGCCAGCAGCTTCCTTAGCGGGGCGTGGAATGAGCAGTTCTTC. Translated, it gives CASSFLSGAWNEQFF.

This clonotype was counted many times. V and J are TRBV7-8 and TRBJ2-3, with D maybe TRBD1 (5 bases). The V gene lost 4 bases and the J gene lost 4 bases, with 18 bases spanning the gap. From germline, CDR1 is SGHVS and CDR2 FQNEAQ. This CDR3 is built from 16 residues. CDR3 in DNA: TGTGCCAGCAGCTCTTGGGCTCCTATAGGGGCAGATACGCAGTATTTT. As protein: CASSSWAPIGADTQYF.

The rearrangement uses TRBV6-6 and TRBJ1-4, with D perhaps TRBD1 (6 bases). Germline CDR1 is MNHNY and CDR2 is SVGAGI (reference sequence). The V end lost 5 bases, the J end lost 13 bases, and 14 bases lay between the germline ends. The CDR3 covers 12 residues. In nucleotides, the CDR3 is TGTGCCAGCAGTCCCGACAGGACGCGACTGTTTTTT. It codes for CASSPDRTRLFF.

The rearrangement uses TRBV2 and TRBJ2-7, with no clear D. CDR3 size: 15 residues. V was shortened by 1 base and J by 0 bases, with 10 bases between the two germline ends. The germline CDR1 and CDR2 sequences are SNHLY and FYNNEI. CDR3 nucleotide sequence: TGTGCCAGCAGTGAAGTACGGCAGGCCTCCTACGAGCAGTACTTC. This codes for CASSEVRQASYEQYF.

The chain uses TRBV4-1 and TRBJ2-7; TRBD2 agrees at 8 bases. The germline V gene encodes CDR1 MGHRA and CDR2 YSYEKL. CDR3 length: 14 residues. V trimming: 1 base; J trimming: 7 bases; junction bases outside the gene matches: 6. CDR3 loop: CASSQVGGEPEQYF. For the CDR3, the DNA is TGCGCCAGCAGCCAAGTCGGGGGGGAACCTGAGCAGTACTTC.

This chain uses TRBV6-1 with TRBJ2-7; 9 positions match TRBD1. V shed 5 bases and J 0 bases; nucleotides not matched to a gene: 8. The CDR3 is made up of 16 amino acids. Germline assignment: CDR1 MNHNS and CDR2 SASEGT. CDR3 in DNA: TGTGCCAGCAGTTGGCACAGGGGGCCCCTCTCCTACGAGCAGTACTTC. Its protein is CASSWHRGPLSYEQYF.

The rearrangement links TRBV12-3 or TRBV12-4 to TRBJ2-1; 15 positions agree with TRBD2. The CDR3 consists of 17 residues. With 5 bases clipped from V and 3 bases from J, the junction kept 5 bases outside the gene matches. The CDR3 region has the DNA TGTGCCAGCAGTAGGACTAGCGGGGGGGCTAACTACAATGAGCAGTTCTTC. Encoded protein: CASSRTSGGANYNEQFF.

This clonotype was counted at least ten times. The V gene is TRBV6-1, the J gene TRBJ1-1; D is unresolved. Germline V gene lookup returns CDR1 MNHNS and CDR2 SASEGT. Deletions cut 6 bases from V and 2 bases from J, with 13 bases between. This CDR3 is built from 14 residues. DNA for the CDR3: TGTGCCAGCAGCCACCCAGCGCTAAACACTGAAGCTTTCTTT. It translates to CASSHPALNTEAFF.

This clonotype has just a few counts. The genes are TRBV10-3 and TRBJ1-2, with D perhaps TRBD1 (6 bases). Germline V gene sequence: CDR1 ENHRY, CDR2 SYGVKD. V lost 6 bases, J lost 3 bases, and 8 bases lay in between. The CDR3 has 12 amino acids. The chain's CDR3 is CAIRQGDYGYTF. CDR3 DNA sequence: TGTGCCATCAGACAGGGAGACTATGGCTACACCTTC.